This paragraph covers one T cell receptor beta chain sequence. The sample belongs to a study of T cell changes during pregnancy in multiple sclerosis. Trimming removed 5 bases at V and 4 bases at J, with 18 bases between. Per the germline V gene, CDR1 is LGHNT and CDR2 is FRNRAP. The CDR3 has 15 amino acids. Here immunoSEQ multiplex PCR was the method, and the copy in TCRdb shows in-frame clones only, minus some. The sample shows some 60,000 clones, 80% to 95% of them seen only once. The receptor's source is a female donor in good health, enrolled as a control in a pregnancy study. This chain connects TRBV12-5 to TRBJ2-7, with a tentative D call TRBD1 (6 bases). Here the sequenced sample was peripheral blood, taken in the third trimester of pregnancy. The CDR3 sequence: CASGAREGRGYEQYF. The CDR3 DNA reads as TGTGCTAGTGGTGCGCGAGAGGGCAGGGGATACGAGCAGTACTTC.